The clone carrying this T cell receptor (beta chain) was seen only a few times. Its cognate antigen is unknown. From germline, CDR1 is SGHNT and CDR2 YENEEA. V gave up 1 base and J gave up 7 bases, with 7 bases separating them. The CDR3 sequence is 13 residues long. TCRdb itself ran the 5' RACE reads through MiXCR, one entry per CDR3 protein. This table has tens of thousands of distinct CDR3 sequences, 12% appearing once. Time point in this sample: sample taken at primary tumor resection. Tumor, nontumor lung or frozen PBMC supplied whole RNA, sequenced without sorting. There were 72 donors, all of them untreated patients with early-stage non-small cell lung cancer. The data originate from a study of spatial heterogeneity in lung cancer. Whole-study context: Beta-chain sequences were consistently detected more often than alpha-chain sequences. There were, on average, more than ten raw-read appearances for each unique TCR and UMI combination.

Study results and limitations: Resection blood, more than follow-up blood, showed ubiquitous expanded tumor TCRs.

This TCR came from a male donor with early-stage non-small cell lung cancer. The chain employs TRBV11-3 and TRBJ2-2, with D unresolved. The source was PBMCs, collected at surgery. The CDR3 DNA follows: TGTGCCAGCAGCTTAGGGCGGATCGGGGAGCTGTTTTTT. The encoded protein is CASSLGRIGELFF.